These 5 T cell receptor beta chains came from one sample sequenced in a study of T-cell reconstitution after alpha-beta-depleted transplantation in children. As it was prepared, the TCRbeta library received unique molecular identifiers. Each CDR3 protein is one row after TCRdb ran MiXCR on the PCR reads. The sample has just under 150,000 distinct CDR3 sequences; more than 8% are singletons. The source material was PBMCs, mostly from graft donor cells, sampled 180 days after TCRalphabeta/CD19-depleted stem cell transplant. The receptors were gathered from a female patient between 2 and 15 years old who had a stem cell transplant for congenital amegakaryocytic thrombocytopenia, so the T cells may come from the graft donor.

The DNA for the CDR3 is TGTGCCAGCAGCTTAGTCTCAGACCGACGGGACAGGGGGTTGCACGAGCAGTACTTC. Translated, it gives CASSLVSDRRDRGLHEQYF. This chain connects TRBV7-8 to TRBJ2-7; TRBD1 matches 11 bases. This CDR3 spans 19 amino acids. Trimming cost V 1 base and J 5 bases; bases outside gene matches: 16. Germline loops: CDR1 SGHVS, CDR2 FQNEAQ.

The genes are TRBV9 and TRBJ2-1; D is possibly TRBD2 (6 bases). V lost 3 bases and J lost 1, with 14 bases in between. Germline values: CDR1 SGDLS, CDR2 YYNGEE. The CDR3 is 16 residues long. The CDR3 is CASSGALALSYNEQFF. The CDR3 nucleotides are TGTGCCAGCAGCGGGGCACTAGCTCTTTCCTACAATGAGCAGTTCTTC. Complete variable domain (other parts from reference TRBV9 and TRBJ2-1): DSGVTQTPKHLITATGQRVTLRCSPRSGDLSVYWYQQSLDQGLQFLIQYYNGEERAKGNILERFSAQQFPDLHSELNLSSLELGDSALYFCASSGALALSYNEQFFGPGTRLTVL.

The chain employs TRBV14 and TRBJ2-1; D is undetermined. CDR1 and CDR2 from the germline V gene are SGHDN and FVKESK. V was shortened by 4 bases and J by 2 bases, with 9 bases between the two germline ends. There are 14 residues in the CDR3. The CDR3 DNA is TGTGCCAGCAGCCTCCCCACTCCCTACAATGAGCAGTTCTTC. Translating it yields CASSLPTPYNEQFF.

This rearrangement joins TRBV7-6 to TRBJ2-7; 11 nucleotides line up with TRBD2. The trim removed 4 bases at V and 1 base at J, leaving 12 bases unmatched. CDR1 is SGHVS, CDR2 FNYEAQ, per germline. The CDR3 runs to 18 residues. CDR3 nucleotide sequence: TGTGCCAGCAGCTCCCGGGACAGAAGGACTAGCGGGTCCTACGAGCAGTACTTC. Amino acids: CASSSRDRRTSGSYEQYF.

This clonotype has a count of ten or more. V and J are TRBV2 and TRBJ2-7, with D perhaps matching TRBD1 (5 bases). Germline V CDR1 and CDR2: SNHLY, FYNNEI. V was shortened by 6 bases and J by 4 bases, with 10 bases between the two germline ends. The CDR3 runs 12 residues. The CDR3 DNA reads as TGTGCCAGCAGCGCTTCAGGGTACGAGCAGTACTTC. It encodes CASSASGYEQYF.